The clone carrying this T cell receptor (beta chain) was observed a handful of times. The antigen remains undetermined. The data derive from a study of vaccination and CD4 T cells after COVID-19. Background on the study: There were six male and four female convalescents, and two of them were Hispanic. For each participant, vaccination comprised two doses of either the BNT162b2 or the mRNA-1273 vaccine.

Time point described: late sampling 161 to 241 days after vaccination in a few convalescent patients. The treatment: approximately 11-day PBMC culture with coronavirus spike peptide pools or control peptides (ViraFEST assay). CDR3 length: 13 amino acids. V lost 7 bases and J lost 0, with 7 bases in between. Germline-derived CDR1 and CDR2 are SEHNR and FQNEAQ (reference sequence). Sequencing of the DNA from cultured CD4+ T cells was carried out with the Oncomine TCR Beta short-read assay. After culture, CD4+ T cells served as the source for genomic DNA extraction. MiXCR, applied by TCRdb to the PCR reads, yields one record per CDR3 protein. Of some 17,000 distinct CDR3 sequences listed, about 52% are singletons. Study-wide results and caveats: Post-infection sampling omitted early timepoints and covered relatively few convalescent patients.

The TCR originated in a human donor who had recovered from COVID-19. Here the sequenced sample was CD4+ T cells from blood, cultured in vitro, taken about 7 months after SARS-CoV-2 vaccination. The chain recombines TRBV7-9 with TRBJ2-1; D remains unclear. DNA of the CDR3: TGTGCCAGCAAGGAAGGCTCCTACAATGAGCAGTTCTTC. Amino acids: CASKEGSYNEQFF.